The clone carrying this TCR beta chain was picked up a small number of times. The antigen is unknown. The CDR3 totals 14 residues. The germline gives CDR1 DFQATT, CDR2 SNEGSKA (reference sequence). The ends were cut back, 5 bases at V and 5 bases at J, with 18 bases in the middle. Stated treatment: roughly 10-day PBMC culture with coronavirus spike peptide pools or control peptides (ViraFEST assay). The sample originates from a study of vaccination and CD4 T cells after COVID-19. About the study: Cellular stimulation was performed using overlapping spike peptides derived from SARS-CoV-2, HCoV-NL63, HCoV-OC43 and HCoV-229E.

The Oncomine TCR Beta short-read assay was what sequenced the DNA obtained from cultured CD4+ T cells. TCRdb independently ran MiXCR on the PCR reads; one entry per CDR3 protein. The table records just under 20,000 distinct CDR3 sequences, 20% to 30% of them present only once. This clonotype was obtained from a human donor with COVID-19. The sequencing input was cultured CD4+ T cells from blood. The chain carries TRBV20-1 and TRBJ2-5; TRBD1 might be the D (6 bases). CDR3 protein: CSAPNRVRGETQYF. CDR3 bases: TGCAGTGCTCCGAACAGGGTCCGAGGGGAGACCCAGTACTTC.